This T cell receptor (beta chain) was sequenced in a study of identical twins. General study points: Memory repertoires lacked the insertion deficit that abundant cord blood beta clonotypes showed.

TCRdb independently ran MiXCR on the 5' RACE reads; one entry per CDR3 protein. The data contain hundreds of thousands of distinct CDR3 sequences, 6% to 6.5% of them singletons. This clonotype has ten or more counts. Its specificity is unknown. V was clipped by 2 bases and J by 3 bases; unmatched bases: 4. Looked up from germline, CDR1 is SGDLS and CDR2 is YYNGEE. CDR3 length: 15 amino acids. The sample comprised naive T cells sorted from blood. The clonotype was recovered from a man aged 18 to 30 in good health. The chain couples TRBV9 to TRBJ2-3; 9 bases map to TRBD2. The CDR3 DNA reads TGTGCCAGCAGCGTTGTAGCGGGAGTGACAGATACGCAGTATTTT. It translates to CASSVVAGVTDTQYF.